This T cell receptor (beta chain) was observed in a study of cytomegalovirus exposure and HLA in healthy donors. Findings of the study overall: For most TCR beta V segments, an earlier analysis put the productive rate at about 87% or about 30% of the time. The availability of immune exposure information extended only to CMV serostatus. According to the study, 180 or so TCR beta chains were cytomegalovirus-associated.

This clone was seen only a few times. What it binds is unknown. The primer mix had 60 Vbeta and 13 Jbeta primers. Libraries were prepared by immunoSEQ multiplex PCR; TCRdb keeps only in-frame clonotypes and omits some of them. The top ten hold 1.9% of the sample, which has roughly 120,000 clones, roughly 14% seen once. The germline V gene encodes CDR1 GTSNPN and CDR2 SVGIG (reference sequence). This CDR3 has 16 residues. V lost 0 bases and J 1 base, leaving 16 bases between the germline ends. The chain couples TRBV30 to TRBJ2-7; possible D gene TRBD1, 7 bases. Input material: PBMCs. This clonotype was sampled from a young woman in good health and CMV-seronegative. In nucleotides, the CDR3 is TGTGCCTGGAGTGTACGACGGGGGACAGCGTCCTACGAGCAGTACTTC. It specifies CAWSVRRGTASYEQYF.